Below are 16 T cell receptor beta chains sequenced from a single sample in a study of shared clonotypes between healthy human individuals. Naive CD8 cells lacked CD45RO and underwent positive selection for CCR7, leaving out terminally differentiated effector memory CD45RA+ cells. Clones were sequenced by immunoSEQ multiplex PCR, and TCRdb holds only the in-frame ones, with some missing. The sample yields millions of clones, just under 95% seen once. Sequences were obtained from naive CD8+ T cells sorted from blood. The receptors here all came from a man younger than 35 in good health.

The chain links TRBV5-6 to TRBJ1-5, with 9 bases identical to TRBD1. This CDR3 spans 13 amino acids. Per the germline V gene, CDR1 is SGHDT and CDR2 is YYEEEE. V lost 4 bases to trimming and J lost 13 bases; unmatched junction nucleotides: 9. CDR3 in amino acids: CASSVGTGNLQHF. As DNA, the CDR3 is TGTGCCAGCAGCGTTGGGACAGGGAACCTTCAGCATTTT.

The V call is TRBV7-8, the J call TRBJ2-7; 8 bases are shared with TRBD1. Germline trimming cut 3 bases from V and 3 bases from J; bases unmatched to any gene: 4. This CDR3 contains 14 residues. CDR1 and CDR2 (germline): SGHVS, FQNEAQ. CDR3 region: CASSLGQDGYEQYF. Here the CDR3 DNA reads TGTGCCAGCAGCTTGGGACAGGATGGCTACGAGCAGTACTTC.

The gene calls are TRBV10-3 and TRBJ1-1, with 10 bases aligning to TRBD1. CDR3 size: 17 residues. With V trimmed by 6 bases and J by 1 base, 11 bases remained unmatched. The germline V gene has CDR1 ENHRY and CDR2 SYGVKD. This CDR3 reads CAIREGQGVPSNTEAFF. CDR3 nucleotide sequence: TGTGCCATCAGAGAAGGACAGGGGGTTCCCTCGAACACTGAAGCTTTCTTT.

This clone was detected only a few times. The same CDR3 also results from other DNA sequences found in this sample. The genes are TRBV19 and TRBJ1-1, with D unresolved. This CDR3 region has 13 residues. Germline CDR1 LNHDA, CDR2 SQIVND (reference sequence). V was shortened by 0 bases and J by 5 bases, with 7 bases between the two germline ends. CDR3 sequence: CASSIDLETEAFF. The CDR3 region has the DNA TGTGCCAGTAGTATAGATCTTGAGACTGAAGCTTTCTTT.

This rearrangement joins TRBV13 to TRBJ2-7; 10 positions agree with TRBD1. The junction had 13 bases not matched to a gene; V was cut back by 5 bases and J by 0 bases. CDR3 size: 18 residues. Per the germline V gene, CDR1 is PRHDT and CDR2 is FYEKMQ (reference sequence). The CDR3 DNA follows: TGTGCCAGCAGCCCAACCCCGGGACAGGGGAGGTACTCCTACGAGCAGTACTTC. Residues: CASSPTPGQGRYSYEQYF.

Notes on this clone: An end of the junction differs from the germline gene, which may be a read error. The J gene is TRBJ2-1, the V gene TRBV7-7, with D possibly matching TRBD2 (6 bases). Germline V gene data show CDR1 as SSHAT and CDR2 as FNYEAQ (reference sequence). CDR3 size: 14 residues. The CDR3 region is CASSLGGEDNEQFF. The CDR3, as DNA: TGTGCTAGCAGCTTAGGCGGGGAGGACAATGAGCAGTTCTTC.

The chain carries TRBV5-6 and TRBJ2-3, with 7 bases that match TRBD2. Losses at the gene ends were 0 bases for V and 4 bases for J; bases not matched to a gene: 5. Germline-derived CDR1 and CDR2 are SGHDT and YYEEEE. CDR3 length equals 15 residues. As DNA, the CDR3 is TGTGCCAGCAGCTTGGCAGCGGGGTTGTCAGATACGCAGTATTTT. It translates to CASSLAAGLSDTQYF.

In its sample, this clone was seen once. CDR3 sequence (DNA): TGTGCCAGCAGCGCCGAGGATTTGGGGGGAGGTGATACGCAGTATTTT. Translating it yields CASSAEDLGGGDTQYF. The rearrangement links TRBV11-2 to TRBJ2-3; D might be TRBD2 (6 bases). The CDR3 loop spans 16 amino acids. V was pared by 5 bases and J by 6 bases, with 21 bases between. The germline gives CDR1 SGHAT, CDR2 FQNNGV.

This chain's CDR3 is CAWSRSTGSYSNQPQHF. CDR3 bases: TGTGCCTGGAGTCGATCAACAGGGTCCTATAGCAATCAGCCCCAGCATTTT. The V and J genes are TRBV30 and TRBJ1-5; the D gene is possibly TRBD1 (6 bases). The CDR3 is 17 residues long. V gave up 2 bases and J gave up 0 bases, with 17 bases separating them. Per germline, CDR1 GTSNPN and CDR2 SVGIG (reference sequence).

With respect to this clone: The same CDR3 is also encoded by other DNA sequences in this sample. The V gene is TRBV28, the J gene TRBJ2-7; D unclear. The CDR3 is 13 amino acids. Germline values: CDR1 MDHEN, CDR2 SYDVKM. V lost 3 bases to trimming and J lost 2 bases, with 8 bases between them. The DNA of the CDR3 is TGTGCCAGCAGTTTGGCCGGCGCCTACGAGCAGTACTTC. Protein: CASSLAGAYEQYF. The full variable domain, its missing parts supplied by reference TRBV28 and TRBJ2-7, is DVKVTQSSRYLVKRTGEKVFLECVQDMDHENMFWYRQDPGLGLRLIYFSYDVKMKEKGDIPEGYSVSREKKERFSLILESASTNQTSMYLCASSLAGAYEQYFGPGTRLTVT.

The sample holds one count of this clone. The chain employs TRBV19 and TRBJ2-5; 7 bases map to TRBD1. The trim removed 3 bases at V and 1 base at J, leaving 14 bases unmatched. Germline-derived CDR1 and CDR2 are LNHDA and SQIVND (reference sequence). The CDR3 runs to 18 residues. The CDR3 sequence: CASSMVGQSSVGQETQYF. CDR3 nucleotides: TGTGCCAGTAGTATGGTGGGACAGAGCTCGGTGGGCCAAGAGACCCAGTACTTC.

This clone was detected a few times. The gene calls are TRBV2 and TRBJ1-2; D remains ambiguous. Trimming took 3 bases from V and 2 from J, leaving 7 bases between them. The CDR3 is 13 amino acids. Germline lookup yields CDR1 SNHLY and CDR2 FYNNEI. The CDR3 DNA reads TGTGCCAGCAGTGAGGAGGGCAACTATGGCTACACCTTC. It specifies CASSEEGNYGYTF. The full variable domain, its missing parts supplied by reference TRBV2 and TRBJ1-2, is EPEVTQTPSHQVTQMGQEVILRCVPISNHLYFYWYRQILGQKVEFLVSFYNNEISEKSEIFDDQFSVERPDGSNFTLKIRSTKLEDSAMYFCASSEEGNYGYTFGSGTRLTVV.

V and J are TRBV2 and TRBJ2-4; 9 bases are shared with TRBD1. The CDR3 loop spans 16 amino acids. V was pared by 1 base and J by 6 bases, with 7 bases of the junction left unmatched. Looked up from germline, CDR1 is SNHLY and CDR2 is FYNNEI. CDR3 residues: CASSEGGTGIRNIQYF. The CDR3 coding sequence is TGTGCCAGCAGTGAAGGTGGGACAGGGATCAGAAACATTCAGTACTTC.

The V gene is TRBV7-9, the J gene TRBJ2-3; 7 bases are shared with TRBD2. CDR3 length: 15 residues. The trim removed 5 bases at V and 0 bases at J, leaving 5 bases unmatched. Germline values: CDR1 SEHNR, CDR2 FQNEAQ (reference sequence). CDR3 protein: CASSQLATSTDTQYF. CDR3 sequence (DNA): TGTGCCAGCAGCCAACTAGCGACTAGCACAGATACGCAGTATTTT.

V usage is TRBV6-1 and J usage is TRBJ1-3, with unresolved D. V was shortened by 5 bases and J by 0 bases, with 11 bases between the two germline ends. This CDR3 has 15 residues. CDR1 MNHNS and CDR2 SASEGT come from the germline V gene. The CDR3 DNA reads as TGTGCCAGCAGTTTCGACCCTGTCTCTGGAAACACCATATATTTT. Translating it yields CASSFDPVSGNTIYF.

About this clone: Other nucleotide sequences from this sample produce the same CDR3. This rearrangement joins TRBV4-1 to TRBJ2-7, with 13 nucleotides matching TRBD2. Unmatched junction bases numbered 2, after V lost 4 bases and J lost 2 bases. CDR3 length equals 15 residues. Germline lookup yields CDR1 MGHRA and CDR2 YSYEKL. CDR3 DNA sequence: TGCGCCAGCAGCCTGGGACTAGCGGGGACCTACGAGCAGTACTTC. It is translated as CASSLGLAGTYEQYF.